These 14 T cell receptor beta chains share one sample of origin, sequenced in a study of shared clonotypes between healthy human individuals (dated by TCRdb to 2020 to 2022). Receptor amplification or capture employed the immunoSEQ multiplex PCR assay. TCRdb carries this immuneACCESS record with in-frame sequences only. Its versions omit some clonotypes, under half of them owing to an unresolved V gene in the studies checked, with the rest unexplained. A total of around 2.3 million clones appear in this sample, approximately 95% of them only once. In total, the top ten clones hold roughly 0.13% of the sample. Sequencing used naive CD4+ T cells sorted from blood. The cell subset or site label for this specimen denotes: CD45RA+ positively selected. These receptors all stem from a man younger than 30 in good health.

The rearrangement joins TRBV7-8 to TRBJ1-5, with D uncertain. Per germline, CDR1 SGHVS and CDR2 FQNEAQ. The CDR3 runs 14 residues. Trimming removed 1 base from V and 0 bases from J, with 4 bases in between. CDR3 loop: CASSLEASNQPQHF. The CDR3 region has the DNA TGTGCCAGCAGCTTAGAAGCTAGCAATCAGCCCCAGCATTTT.

J is TRBJ1-2 and V is TRBV7-9; D is ambiguous. Germline lookup yields CDR1 SEHNR and CDR2 FQNEAQ (reference sequence). The CDR3 extends over 8 amino acids. The V and J ends lost 6 bases and 12 bases respectively, with 5 bases between them. This CDR3 reads CASRENTF. CDR3 coding DNA: TGTGCCAGCAGGGAAAACACCTTC.

This rearrangement joins TRBV2 to TRBJ2-3, with a possible D match to TRBD2 (6 bases). CDR1 and CDR2 from the germline V gene are SNHLY and FYNNEI. This CDR3 comprises 15 residues. The V and J ends lost 10 bases and 5 bases respectively, with 22 bases between them. The CDR3, as DNA: TGTGCCATGTGGCCTTGGGGGGAAAAAGGAGATACGCAGTATTTT. It encodes CAMWPWGEKGDTQYF.

The chain has TRBV6-1 and TRBJ1-4; the match to TRBD1 covers 9 bases. The CDR3 sequence is 15 residues long. Germline trimming cut 5 bases from V and 5 bases from J; bases unmatched to any gene: 6. Looked up from germline, CDR1 is MNHNS and CDR2 is SASEGT. This CDR3 reads CASSRPGQGNEKLFF. The CDR3 nucleotides read TGTGCCAGCAGTAGACCGGGACAGGGAAATGAAAAACTGTTTTTT.

The gene calls are TRBV11-2 and TRBJ2-2, with D unresolved. The CDR3 extends over 13 amino acids. Trimming took 3 bases from V and 4 from J, leaving 6 bases between them. Germline V gives CDR1 SGHAT, CDR2 FQNNGV. In DNA, the CDR3 is TGTGCCAGCAGCTTTGAGATCACCGGGGAGCTGTTTTTT. It encodes CASSFEITGELFF.

This clone was counted only a few times. This chain joins TRBV28 and TRBJ2-3, with a tentative D call TRBD1 (5 bases). V was cut by 6 bases and J by 5 bases, with 9 bases left in between. The CDR3 totals 12 residues. CDR1 MDHEN and CDR2 SYDVKM come from the germline V gene. This CDR3 reads CASSPQGDTQYF. The CDR3 DNA reads as TGTGCCAGCAGCCCCCAGGGAGATACGCAGTATTTT.

To note about this clone: This CDR3 is also generated by other DNA sequences in the sample. The J gene is TRBJ2-7, the V gene TRBV29-1, with D possibly being TRBD2 (5 bases). Trimming left V 2 bases short and J 0 bases short, with 8 bases between. The germline V gene has CDR1 SQVTM and CDR2 ANQGSEA. The CDR3 extends over 13 amino acids. For the CDR3, the DNA is TGCAGCGTTGAATCGGGGAGCTCCTACGAGCAGTACTTC. Its translation: CSVESGSSYEQYF.

A remark on this clone: Distinct nucleotide sequences in the sample also encode this CDR3. This sequence joins TRBV7-9 and TRBJ2-1; 9 nucleotides align to TRBD1. This CDR3 has 15 residues. Germline trimming cut 4 bases from V and 4 bases from J; bases unmatched to any gene: 5. Germline CDR1 SEHNR, CDR2 FQNEAQ (reference sequence). Written as DNA, the CDR3 is TGTGCCAGCAGCTCGGGACAGGGAACGTACAATGAGCAGTTCTTC. Translating gives CASSSGQGTYNEQFF.

The chain has TRBV10-3 and TRBJ1-3; D is unresolved. Trimming stripped 6 bases from V and 4 bases from J, with 13 bases between. This CDR3 has 14 amino acids. Germline values: CDR1 ENHRY, CDR2 SYGVKD. DNA for the CDR3: TGTGCCATCAGGACCACGGGCCTCGGAAACACCATATATTTT. This encodes CAIRTTGLGNTIYF.

The CDR3 nucleotides read TGTGCCTGGACAGGAGAAAACATTCAGTACTTC. Translating gives CAWTGENIQYF. The V call is TRBV30, the J call TRBJ2-4; D not certain. V shed 4 bases and J shed 5 bases, with 6 bases lying between them. The length of the CDR3 is 11 residues. The germline V gene encodes CDR1 GTSNPN and CDR2 SVGIG (reference sequence).

The V call is TRBV5-1, the J call TRBJ1-2; TRBD1 matches 10 bases. The V and J ends lost 4 bases and 3 bases, in that order; junction bases with no gene match: 9. This CDR3 contains 16 residues. Per the germline V gene, CDR1 is SGHRS and CDR2 is YFSETQ. CDR3 residues: CASSGKDRGFDYGYTF. In DNA, the CDR3 is TGCGCCAGCAGCGGGAAGGACAGGGGGTTTGACTATGGCTACACCTTC.

The chain is built from TRBV11-2 and TRBJ1-3, with TRBD1 matching 7 bases. The junction had 7 bases not matched to a gene; V was cut back by 11 bases and J by 0 bases. Germline V gene sequence: CDR1 SGHAT, CDR2 FQNNGV. This CDR3 is built from 14 residues. CDR3 sequence: CAARPGGSGNTIYF. In DNA, the CDR3 is TGTGCCGCACGCCCAGGGGGCTCTGGAAACACCATATATTTT.

The genes are TRBV6-5 and TRBJ1-2; 7 positions agree with TRBD1. The CDR3 runs 15 residues. Germline CDR1 reads MNHEY; CDR2 reads SVGAGI. The J segment lost 4 bases and the V segment lost 2 bases, leaving 7 bases of the junction unmatched. As DNA, the CDR3 is TGTGCCAGCAGTTACATCGACAGGGTTAGCTATGGCTACACCTTC. Translation: CASSYIDRVSYGYTF.

The V call is TRBV5-6, the J call TRBJ2-3, with D possibly TRBD2 on 5 matching bases. The CDR3 is 15 residues long. Deletions cut 0 bases from V and 1 base from J, with 9 bases between. Germline-derived CDR1 and CDR2 are SGHDT and YYEEEE. This CDR3 is CASSLVGKGTDTQYF. DNA for the CDR3: TGTGCCAGCAGCTTGGTCGGGAAGGGCACAGATACGCAGTATTTT.